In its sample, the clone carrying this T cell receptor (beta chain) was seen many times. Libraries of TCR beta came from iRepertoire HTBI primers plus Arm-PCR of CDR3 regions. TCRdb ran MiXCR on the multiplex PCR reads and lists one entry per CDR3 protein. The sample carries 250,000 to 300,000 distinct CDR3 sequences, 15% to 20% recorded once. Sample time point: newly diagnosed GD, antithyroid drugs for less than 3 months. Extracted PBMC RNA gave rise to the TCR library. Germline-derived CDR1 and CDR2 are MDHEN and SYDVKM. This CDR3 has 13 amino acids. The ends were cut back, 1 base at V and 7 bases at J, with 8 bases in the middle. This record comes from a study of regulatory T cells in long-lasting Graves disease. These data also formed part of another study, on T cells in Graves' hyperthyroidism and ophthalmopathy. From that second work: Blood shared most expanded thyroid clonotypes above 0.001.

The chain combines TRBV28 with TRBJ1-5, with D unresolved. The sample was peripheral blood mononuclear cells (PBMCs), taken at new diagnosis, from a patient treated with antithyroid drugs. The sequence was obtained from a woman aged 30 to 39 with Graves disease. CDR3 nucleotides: TGTGCCAGCAGTTTATCAGTTATCCAGCCCCAGCATTTT. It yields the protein CASSLSVIQPQHF.